This T cell receptor (beta chain) was captured by sequencing in a study of blood T cell repertoires in COVID-19. The overall study: Donors in the United States, Italy and Spain gave samples during acute or convalescent COVID-19.

Trimming removed 4 bases from V and 2 bases from J; junction bases left unmatched: 6. This CDR3 is 16 amino acids long. CDR1 and CDR2 from the germline V gene are SGHVS and FQNEAQ. Repertoires were generated with immunoSEQ multiplex PCR, while TCRdb's copy carries only in-frame clones and drops some. Seen here are around 260,000 clones, roughly nine tenths observed once, and the top ten hold 2% to 2.5%. This TCR derives from a woman in her thirties with COVID-19, enrolled during active disease. Source material: peripheral blood. This chain joins TRBV7-8 and TRBJ2-1; 9 positions agree with TRBD2. CDR3 sequence: CASSSPGGRAYNEQFF. DNA for the CDR3: TGTGCCAGCAGCTCCCCTGGCGGGAGGGCCTACAATGAGCAGTTCTTC.